This T cell receptor (beta chain) is from a study of PD-L1 blockade in urothelial cancer. The overall study: Blood yielded a median of about 140,000 T cells per sample.

Produced via immunoSEQ multiplex PCR; TCRdb's table is partial and in-frame only. The sample holds about 50,000 clones, under 90% seen once. Time point specified: pretreatment peripheral blood. Patient disease was locally advanced or metastatic urothelial carcinoma. This CDR3 contains 16 residues. Losses at the gene ends were 3 bases for V and 7 bases for J; bases not matched to a gene: 14. The germline gives CDR1 SGHRS, CDR2 YFSETQ. The rearrangement links TRBV5-1 to TRBJ1-2, with 8 bases lining up with TRBD1. Specimen: PBMCs, collected around atezolizumab (anti-PD-L1) treatment. This receptor was obtained from a man in his 70s with urothelial cancer. In DNA form, the CDR3 reads TGCGCCAGCAGCTCGTCCACCCGCCAGGGGGCGAGTGGCTACACCTTC. Its translation is CASSSSTRQGASGYTF.